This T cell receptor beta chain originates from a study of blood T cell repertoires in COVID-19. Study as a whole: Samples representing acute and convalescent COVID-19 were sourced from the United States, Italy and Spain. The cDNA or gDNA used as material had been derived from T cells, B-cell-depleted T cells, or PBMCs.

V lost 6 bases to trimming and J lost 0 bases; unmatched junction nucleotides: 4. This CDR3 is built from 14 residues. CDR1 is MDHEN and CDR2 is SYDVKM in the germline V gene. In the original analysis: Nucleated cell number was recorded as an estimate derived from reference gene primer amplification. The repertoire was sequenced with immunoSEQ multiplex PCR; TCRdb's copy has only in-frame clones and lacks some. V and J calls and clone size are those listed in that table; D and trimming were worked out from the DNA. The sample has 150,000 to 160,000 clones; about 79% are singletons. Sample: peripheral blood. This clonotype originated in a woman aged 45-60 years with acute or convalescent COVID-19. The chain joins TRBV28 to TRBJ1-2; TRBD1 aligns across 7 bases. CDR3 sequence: CASRPGTANYGYTF. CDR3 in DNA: TGTGCCAGCAGACCTGGGACAGCTAACTATGGCTACACCTTC.